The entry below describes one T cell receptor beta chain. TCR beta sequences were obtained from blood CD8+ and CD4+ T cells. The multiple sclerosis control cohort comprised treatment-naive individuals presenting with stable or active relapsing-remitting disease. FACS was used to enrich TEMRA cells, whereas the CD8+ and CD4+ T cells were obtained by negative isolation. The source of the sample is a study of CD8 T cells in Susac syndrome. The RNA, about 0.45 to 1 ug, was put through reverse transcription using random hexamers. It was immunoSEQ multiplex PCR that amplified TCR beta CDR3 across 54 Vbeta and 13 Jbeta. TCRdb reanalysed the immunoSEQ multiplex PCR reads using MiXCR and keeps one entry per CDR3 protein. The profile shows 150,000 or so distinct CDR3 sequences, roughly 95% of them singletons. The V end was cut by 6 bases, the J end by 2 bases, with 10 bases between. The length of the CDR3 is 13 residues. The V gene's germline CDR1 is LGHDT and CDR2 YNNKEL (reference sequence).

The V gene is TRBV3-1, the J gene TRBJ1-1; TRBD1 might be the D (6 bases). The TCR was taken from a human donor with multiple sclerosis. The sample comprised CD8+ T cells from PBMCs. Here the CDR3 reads CASRADSNTEAFF. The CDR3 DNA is TGTGCCAGCAGGGCGGACAGCAACACTGAAGCTTTCTTT.